The 3 T cell receptor beta chains given below trace back to one sample, sequenced in a study of cytomegalovirus exposure and HLA in healthy donors. Primers: 60 Vbeta forward and 13 Jbeta reverse. Measured with immunoSEQ multiplex PCR; TCRdb has only the in-frame clones, and not every one. Of under 200,000 clones in the sample, 79% were seen once. Sequencing was carried out using PBMCs. These receptors were obtained from a woman aged 45-65 years in good health and CMV-seronegative.

The chain uses TRBV5-1 and TRBJ2-7; D perhaps matches TRBD1 (5 bases). Germline CDR1 and CDR2: SGHRS and YFSETQ. The V gene lost 4 bases and the J gene lost 5 bases, with 16 bases spanning the gap. This CDR3 has 14 amino acids. In nucleotides, the CDR3 is TGCGCCAGCAGCCCAACCCCAGGGCTGAACGAGCAGTACTTC. Its protein product is CASSPTPGLNEQYF.

Only one count was recorded for this clone. V and J are TRBV30 and TRBJ1-5; D unresolved. CDR3 length: 14 amino acids. CDR1 is GTSNPN, CDR2 SVGIG, per germline (reference sequence). Trimming left V 3 bases short and J 7 bases short, with 16 bases between. CDR3 bases: TGTGCCTGGAGCCCGGGAAGGCCGCCGCAGCCCCAGCATTTT. Amino acid sequence: CAWSPGRPPQPQHF.

A remark on this clone: At one boundary the junction diverges from the germline segment, which might be a read error. V gene TRBV7-9 combines with J gene TRBJ1-1; D is perhaps TRBD1 (6 bases). The V gene's germline CDR1 is SEHNR and CDR2 FQNEAQ (reference sequence). CDR3 size: 17 residues. CDR3 nucleotides: TGTTCCAGCAGCTTAGATGGGCGGGGGGCGGTGAACACTGAAGCTTTCTTT. Encoded protein: CSSSLDGRGAVNTEAFF.